This TCR beta chain was captured by sequencing in a study of T cells after yellow fever vaccination. General study findings and limits: Re-detected after boosting: most primary clones, about 95% of CD4 and roughly 88% of CD8.

This clonotype was recorded many times. The antigen is unknown. CDR1 is DFQATT and CDR2 is SNEGSKA in the germline V gene (reference sequence). CDR3 size: 13 residues. The ends were cut back, 3 bases at V and 5 bases at J, with 13 bases in the middle. The study made its TCR cDNA through 5'RACE template switching. That step introduced a universal primer site along with UMIs. TCRdb called the 5' RACE reads again in MiXCR, with one record for every CDR3 protein. Of 300,000 or so distinct CDR3 sequences in the sample, around 3.9% were seen once. The chain uses TRBV20-1 and TRBJ2-5; no firm D call. Specimen: PBMCs, collected 5 days after the yellow fever booster vaccination. This TCR came from a man aged 18 to 35 who received the YFV17D yellow fever vaccine. The CDR3 loop is CSARTGFWETQYF. CDR3 bases: TGCAGTGCTAGGACGGGTTTTTGGGAGACCCAGTACTTC.